The clone carrying this T cell receptor (beta chain) was seen a few times. What it binds is not known. Germline CDR1 and CDR2: SNHLY and FYNNEI. There are 12 residues in the CDR3. V was trimmed by 8 bases and J by 8 bases, leaving 13 bases between them. The data belong to a study of OX40 agonist ivuxolimab in advanced cancers. As for the study in general: In this trial design, patients received ivuxolimab intravenously at 0.01 to 10 mg/kg every 2 weeks.

Whole-study findings and limits: Both CD4+ and CD8+ T cell populations in blood had undergone clonal expansion by week 6 at 0.1 to 3.0 mg/kg. There were, on average, more expanded clones in CD8+ T cells than in CD4+.

Here immunoSEQ multiplex PCR was the method, and the copy in TCRdb shows in-frame clones only, minus some. This sample has about 63,000 clones, with around 90% found just once. The investigators sampled blood at baseline, at cycle 4 day 1, and at cycle 7 day 1. The sample was CD4+ or CD8+ T cells sorted from blood, taken in a trial of the OX40 agonist ivuxolimab. The V and J genes are TRBV2 and TRBJ2-4, with D perhaps matching TRBD2 (6 bases). The clonotype was recovered from an adult with an advanced solid tumor such as melanoma, head and neck, liver or kidney cancer. The CDR3 loop reads CASRRGGDIQYF. For the CDR3, the DNA is TGTGCCAGCCGGAGGGGTGGGGACATTCAGTACTTC.